One sample yielded the 17 T cell receptor beta chains listed below, sequenced in a study of cytomegalovirus exposure and HLA in healthy donors. PCR used 60 Vbeta primers and 13 Jbeta primers. Generated by immunoSEQ multiplex PCR, the TCRdb table keeps only in-frame clones and is missing some. Of 100,000 to 150,000 clones listed, roughly 72% are singletons. The sequenced sample was PBMCs. Receptor source: a man aged 40-55 years in good health and CMV-seropositive.

The V gene is TRBV30, the J gene TRBJ1-1; no clear D. The CDR3 totals 11 residues. Trimming left V 3 bases short and J 5 bases short, with 7 bases between. Per germline, CDR1 GTSNPN and CDR2 SVGIG (reference sequence). The CDR3 DNA reads TGTGCCTGGAGCCTCGGTACTGAAGCTTTCTTT. Its translation is CAWSLGTEAFF.

This clone was seen only a few times. CDR3 DNA: TGTGCCAGCAGCTTAGGACAGGGGCAGCCCCAGCATTTT. As protein: CASSLGQGQPQHF. This chain links TRBV7-6 with TRBJ1-5; TRBD1 aligns across 8 bases. V shed 1 base, J shed 7 bases, and the junction held 0 bases outside the gene matches. CDR3 length: 13 amino acids. Germline lookup yields CDR1 SGHVS and CDR2 FNYEAQ.

The chain links TRBV10-3 to TRBJ2-1; the D gene is possibly TRBD2 (6 bases). There are 13 residues in the CDR3. The V end was cut by 7 bases, the J end by 8 bases, with 15 bases between. Germline-derived CDR1 and CDR2 are ENHRY and SYGVKD. CDR3: CAINTGRGDEQFF. The CDR3 DNA reads TGTGCCATCAACACTGGGCGGGGAGATGAGCAGTTCTTC.

This chain uses TRBV15 with TRBJ1-3; D is ambiguous. The germline gives CDR1 LNHNV, CDR2 YYDKDF (reference sequence). With 0 bases removed from V and 0 bases from J, the gap between germline ends came to 15 bases. This CDR3 has 18 residues. CDR3 nucleotides: TGTGCCACCAGCAGAGATTTCATGAGGGCGAGCTCTGGAAACACCATATATTTT. It specifies CATSRDFMRASSGNTIYF.

The rearrangement uses TRBV11-2 and TRBJ2-1, with 10 bases matching TRBD2. Germline V gives CDR1 SGHAT, CDR2 FQNNGV. This CDR3 region has 17 residues. V was clipped by 6 bases and J by 6 bases; unmatched bases: 14. CDR3 DNA: TGTGCCAGCAGGCGTATACCCAGGCTAGCGGGAGTCAATGAGCAGTTCTTC. Its translation: CASRRIPRLAGVNEQFF.

This clone was picked up one time. The rearrangement uses TRBV7-2 and TRBJ1-4; TRBD1 aligns across 9 bases. Trimming removed 5 bases from V and 4 bases from J; junction bases left unmatched: 2. Germline CDR1 SGHTA, CDR2 FQGNSA. This CDR3 is built from 14 residues. In DNA form, the CDR3 reads TGTGCCAGCAGCCCGACAGGGGGTAATGAAAAACTGTTTTTT. Translated: CASSPTGGNEKLFF.

The V call is TRBV19, the J call TRBJ1-5; 10 bases fit TRBD1. J gave up 4 bases and V 6 bases, and 12 bases lay outside the gene matches. This CDR3 has 17 residues. Germline CDR1 LNHDA, CDR2 SQIVND (reference sequence). The DNA of the CDR3 is TGTGCCAGTAGGGACAGAGGTGGGACAGGGGATAATCAGCCCCAGCATTTT. The encoded protein is CASRDRGGTGDNQPQHF.

This sequence joins TRBV5-4 and TRBJ2-7, with 7 positions matching TRBD2. After removal of 7 bases from V and 2 bases from J, the junction contained 12 bases not matched to a gene. The CDR3 spans 15 residues. Germline V lookup: CDR1 SGHNT, CDR2 YYREEE (reference sequence). In nucleotides, the CDR3 is TGTGCCAGCGCTCCGCAGGGAGGGCCCACCTACGAGCAGTACTTC. It codes for CASAPQGGPTYEQYF.

This chain links TRBV27 with TRBJ2-7; 12 bases fit TRBD2. V shed 5 bases and J 2 bases; nucleotides not matched to a gene: 4. The V gene's germline CDR1 is MNHEY and CDR2 SMNVEV (reference sequence). CDR3 length: 15 amino acids. Written as DNA, the CDR3 is TGTGCCAGCAGTCAACTAGCGGGAGGACCCTACGAGCAGTACTTC. Protein: CASSQLAGGPYEQYF.

CDR3 nucleotide sequence: TGTGCCAGCAGTTCCGGGACAGGGGGTTCCACAGATACGCAGTATTTT. Amino acids: CASSSGTGGSTDTQYF. V gene TRBV7-8 combines with J gene TRBJ2-3; TRBD1 aligns across 11 bases. This CDR3 has 16 residues. Germline V gives CDR1 SGHVS, CDR2 FQNEAQ. Unmatched junction bases numbered 7, after V lost 6 bases and J lost 2 bases.

The gene calls are TRBV6-5 and TRBJ2-1, with TRBD2 identical over 7 bases. The CDR3 extends over 15 amino acids. Germline CDR1 is MNHEY and CDR2 is SVGAGI. V trimming: 2 bases; J trimming: 4 bases; junction bases outside the gene matches: 5. The CDR3 DNA is TGTGCCAGCAGTTACATAGCGGGCCTATACAATGAGCAGTTCTTC. Residues: CASSYIAGLYNEQFF.

This chain joins TRBV11-2 and TRBJ2-2, with D possibly being TRBD2 (5 bases). The CDR3 totals 15 residues. The germline gives CDR1 SGHAT, CDR2 FQNNGV. Trimming pared 6 bases from V and 3 bases from J, leaving 14 bases between. The CDR3 nucleotides read TGTGCCAGCAGTTCCCGGACGGACTACACCGGGGAGCTGTTTTTT. Translation gives CASSSRTDYTGELFF.

This chain links TRBV7-6 with TRBJ1-1; a possible D gene is TRBD1 (6 bases). Per the germline V gene, CDR1 is SGHVS and CDR2 is FNYEAQ. The CDR3 length is 17 residues. Trimming took 5 bases from V and 0 from J, leaving 19 bases between them. In DNA form, the CDR3 reads TGTGCCAGCAGCCCGACAGGCGCGGGTATTATGAACACTGAAGCTTTCTTT. It is translated as CASSPTGAGIMNTEAFF. Using reference TRBV7-6 and TRBJ1-1 for the parts outside the CDR3, the full variable domain is GAGVSQSPRYKVTKRGQDVALRCDPISGHVSLYWYRQALGQGPEFLTYFNYEAQQDKSGLPNDRFSAERPEGSISTLTIQRTEQRDSAMYRCASSPTGAGIMNTEAFFGQGTRLTVV.

V gene TRBV5-1 combines with J gene TRBJ2-3; D remains unclear. The V gene lost 4 bases and the J gene lost 5 bases, with 17 bases spanning the gap. This CDR3 has 15 residues. CDR1 SGHRS and CDR2 YFSETQ come from the germline V gene. The CDR3 DNA follows: TGCGCCAGCAGCGTACAACCCCAACCGGGAGATACGCAGTATTTT. Its protein is CASSVQPQPGDTQYF.

This clone was recorded once. V gene TRBV7-9 combines with J gene TRBJ1-1, with a possible D match to TRBD1 (5 bases). CDR1 is SEHNR, CDR2 FQNEAQ, per germline (reference sequence). Trimming took off 1 base at V and 1 base at J, with 7 bases between the two ends. This CDR3 has 14 residues. For the CDR3, the DNA is TGTGCCAGCAGCTTAGGACAGACGAACACTGAAGCTTTCTTT. It specifies CASSLGQTNTEAFF.

The chain is built from TRBV19 and TRBJ2-7, with TRBD2 as a possible D gene (6 bases). The CDR3 spans 15 residues. The V end was cut by 4 bases, the J end by 0 bases, with 13 bases between. CDR1 and CDR2 (germline): LNHDA, SQIVND (reference sequence). The CDR3 bases are TGTGCCAGTAGTAGGGACTCTCAGAGCTCCTACGAGCAGTACTTC. It specifies CASSRDSQSSYEQYF. Filled out from reference TRBV19 and TRBJ2-7, the complete variable domain reads DGGITQSPKYLFRKEGQNVTLSCEQNLNHDAMYWYRQDPGQGLRLIYYSQIVNDFQKGDIAEGYSVSREKKESFPLTVTSAQKNPTAFYLCASSRDSQSSYEQYFGPGTRLTVT.

The chain carries TRBV2 and TRBJ1-6, with a weak D call TRBD1 (5 bases). Germline V CDR1 and CDR2: SNHLY, FYNNEI. V lost 2 bases to trimming and J lost 0 bases, with 8 bases between them. CDR3 length: 16 amino acids. As DNA, the CDR3 is TGTGCCAGCAGTGAAAGGAGGGGCTCCTATAATTCACCCCTCCACTTT. It translates to CASSERRGSYNSPLHF.